This T cell receptor (beta chain) was profiled in a study of CD8 T cells in Susac syndrome. V lost 5 bases and J lost 13; bases outside the gene matches: 10. CDR3 length: 12 amino acids. Looked up from germline, CDR1 is MDHEN and CDR2 is SYDVKM. RNA, at roughly 0.45 to 1 ug, was reverse transcribed with random hexamers. TCRdb re-called the immunoSEQ multiplex PCR reads with MiXCR, one entry per CDR3 protein. There are around 280,000 distinct CDR3 sequences in the sample; about 90% occur only once, and more than 0.06% lies in the top ten. This sequence joins TRBV28 and TRBJ2-7, with 8 bases lining up with TRBD1. The receptor was derived from a human donor with multiple sclerosis. Sequenced input: CD4+ T cells from PBMCs. The CDR3 sequence is CASSPTDRGSYF. The DNA for the CDR3 is TGTGCCAGCAGTCCAACCGACAGGGGAAGCTACTTC.